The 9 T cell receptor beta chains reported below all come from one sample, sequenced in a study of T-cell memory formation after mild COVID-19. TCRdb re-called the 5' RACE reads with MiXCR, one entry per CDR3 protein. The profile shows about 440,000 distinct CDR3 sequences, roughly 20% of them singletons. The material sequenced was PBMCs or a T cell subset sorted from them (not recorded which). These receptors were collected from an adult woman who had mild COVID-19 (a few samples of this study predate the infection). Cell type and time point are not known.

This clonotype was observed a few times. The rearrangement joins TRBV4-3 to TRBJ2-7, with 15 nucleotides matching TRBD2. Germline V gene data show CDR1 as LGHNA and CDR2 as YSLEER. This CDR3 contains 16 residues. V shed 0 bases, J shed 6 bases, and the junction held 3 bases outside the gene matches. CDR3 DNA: TGCGCCAGCAGCCAAGATCCGGGACTAGCGGGAGGCGAGCAGTACTTC. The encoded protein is CASSQDPGLAGGEQYF.

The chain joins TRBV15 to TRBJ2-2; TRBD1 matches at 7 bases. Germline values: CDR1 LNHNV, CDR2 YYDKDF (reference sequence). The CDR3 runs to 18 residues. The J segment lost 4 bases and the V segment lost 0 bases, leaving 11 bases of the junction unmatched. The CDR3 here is CATSRDSETGSGTGELFF. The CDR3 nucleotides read TGTGCCACCAGCAGAGATAGCGAGACAGGGTCAGGCACCGGGGAGCTGTTTTTT.

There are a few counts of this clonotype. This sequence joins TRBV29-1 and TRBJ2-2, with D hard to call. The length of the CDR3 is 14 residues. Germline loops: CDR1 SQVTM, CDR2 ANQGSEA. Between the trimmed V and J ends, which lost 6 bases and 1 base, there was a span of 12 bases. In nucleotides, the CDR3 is TGCAGCGTAGAGGCCTCGAGGAACACCGGGGAGCTGTTTTTT. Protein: CSVEASRNTGELFF.

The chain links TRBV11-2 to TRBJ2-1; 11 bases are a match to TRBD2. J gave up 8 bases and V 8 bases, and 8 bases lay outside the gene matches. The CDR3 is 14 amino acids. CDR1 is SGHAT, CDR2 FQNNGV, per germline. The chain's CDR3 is CASGHSGRGDEQFF. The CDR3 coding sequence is TGTGCCAGCGGGCATAGCGGGAGGGGGGATGAGCAGTTCTTC.

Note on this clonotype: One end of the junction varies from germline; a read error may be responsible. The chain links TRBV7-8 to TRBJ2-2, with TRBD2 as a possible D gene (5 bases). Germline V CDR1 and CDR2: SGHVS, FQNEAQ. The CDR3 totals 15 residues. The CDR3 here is CASSQSGTNTGELYF. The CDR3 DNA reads TGTGCCAGCAGCCAGAGCGGTACGAACACCGGGGAGCTGTATTTT. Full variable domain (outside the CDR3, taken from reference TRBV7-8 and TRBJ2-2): GAGVSQSPRYKVAKRGQDVALRCDPISGHVSLFWYQQALGQGPEFLTYFQNEAQLDKSGLPSDRFFAERPEGSVSTLKIQRTQQEDSAVYLCASSQSGTNTGELYFGEGSRLTVL.

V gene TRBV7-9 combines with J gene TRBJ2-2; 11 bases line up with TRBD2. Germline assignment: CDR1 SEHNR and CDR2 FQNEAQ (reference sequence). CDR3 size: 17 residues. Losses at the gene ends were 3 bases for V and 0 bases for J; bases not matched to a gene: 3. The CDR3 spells CASSFRTSGSNTGELFF. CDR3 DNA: TGTGCCAGCAGCTTCCGGACTAGCGGGTCGAACACCGGGGAGCTGTTTTTT.

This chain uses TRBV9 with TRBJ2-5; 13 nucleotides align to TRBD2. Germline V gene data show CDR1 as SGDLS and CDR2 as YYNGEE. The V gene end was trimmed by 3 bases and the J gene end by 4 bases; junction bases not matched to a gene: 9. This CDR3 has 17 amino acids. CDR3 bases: TGTGCCAGCAGCGAAACTAGCGGGAGGGCCTTTGGAGAGACCCAGTACTTC. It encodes CASSETSGRAFGETQYF.

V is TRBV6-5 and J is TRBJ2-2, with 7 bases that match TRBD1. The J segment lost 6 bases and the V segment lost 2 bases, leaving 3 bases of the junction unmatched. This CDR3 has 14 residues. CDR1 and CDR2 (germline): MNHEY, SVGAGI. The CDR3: CASSYTQGSGELFF. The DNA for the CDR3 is TGTGCCAGCAGTTACACACAGGGGTCCGGGGAGCTGTTTTTT.

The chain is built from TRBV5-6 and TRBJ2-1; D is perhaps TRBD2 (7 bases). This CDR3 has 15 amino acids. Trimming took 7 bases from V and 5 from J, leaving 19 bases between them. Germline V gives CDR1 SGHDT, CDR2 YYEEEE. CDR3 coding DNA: TGTGCCAGCCAGGGGCGGGCGGGAGAGGACAATGAGCAGTTCTTC. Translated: CASQGRAGEDNEQFF. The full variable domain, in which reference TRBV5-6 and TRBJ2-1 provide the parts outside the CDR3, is DAGVTQSPTHLIKTRGQQVTLRCSPKSGHDTVSWYQQALGQGPQFIFQYYEEEERQRGNFPDRFSGHQFPNYSSELNVNALLLGDSALYLCASQGRAGEDNEQFFGPGTRLTVL.